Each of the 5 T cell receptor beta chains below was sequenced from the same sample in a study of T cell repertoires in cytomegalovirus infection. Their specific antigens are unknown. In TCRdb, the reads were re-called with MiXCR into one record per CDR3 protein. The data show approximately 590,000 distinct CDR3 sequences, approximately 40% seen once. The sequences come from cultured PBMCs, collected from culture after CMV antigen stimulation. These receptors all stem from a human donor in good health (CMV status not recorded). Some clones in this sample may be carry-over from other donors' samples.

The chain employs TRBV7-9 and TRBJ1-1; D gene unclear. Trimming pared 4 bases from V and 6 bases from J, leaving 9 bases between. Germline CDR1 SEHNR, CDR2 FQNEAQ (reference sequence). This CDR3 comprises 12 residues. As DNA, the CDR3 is TGTGCCAGCAGCTCCGGTTCGGCTGAAGCTTTCTTT. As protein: CASSSGSAEAFF.

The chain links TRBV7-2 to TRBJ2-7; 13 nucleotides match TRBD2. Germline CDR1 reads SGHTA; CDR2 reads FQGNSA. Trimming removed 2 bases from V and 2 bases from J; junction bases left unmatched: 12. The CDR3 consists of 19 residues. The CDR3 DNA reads TGTGCCAGCAGCTTATCGGGACTAGCGGGACGGGCCGTCCCCTACGAGCAGTACTTC. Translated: CASSLSGLAGRAVPYEQYF.

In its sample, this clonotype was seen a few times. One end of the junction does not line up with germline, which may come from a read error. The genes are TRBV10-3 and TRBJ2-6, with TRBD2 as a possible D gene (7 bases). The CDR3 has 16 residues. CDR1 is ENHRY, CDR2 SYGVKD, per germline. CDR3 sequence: CAITGGLSSGANVLTF. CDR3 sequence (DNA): TGTGCGATCACCGGGGGGCTGAGCTCTGGGGCCAACGTCCTGACTTTC.

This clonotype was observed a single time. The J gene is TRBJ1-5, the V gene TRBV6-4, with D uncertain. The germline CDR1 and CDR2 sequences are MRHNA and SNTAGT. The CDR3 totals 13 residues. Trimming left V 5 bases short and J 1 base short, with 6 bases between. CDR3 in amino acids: CASSSMSNQPQHF. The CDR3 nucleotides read TGTGCCAGCAGTTCCATGAGCAATCAGCCCCAGCATTTT.

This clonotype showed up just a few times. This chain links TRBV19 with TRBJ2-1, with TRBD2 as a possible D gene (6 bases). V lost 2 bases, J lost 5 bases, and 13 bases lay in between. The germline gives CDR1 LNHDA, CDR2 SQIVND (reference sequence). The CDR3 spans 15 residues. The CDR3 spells CASSISASAHNEQFF. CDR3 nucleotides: TGTGCCAGTAGTATATCGGCTAGCGCTCACAATGAGCAGTTCTTC.